A single sample is the source of the 27 T cell receptor beta chains below, sequenced in a study of molecular identifiers for immune sequencing clone quantification. In TCRdb, the PCR reads were re-called with MiXCR into one record per CDR3 protein. The sample records about 630,000 distinct CDR3 sequences, around 25% being singletons. The sequenced material came from naive CD8+ T cells from blood, with Jurkat cell RNA spiked in. Stated subset: FACS-sorted CD8+CD4-CCR7+CD45RA+ naive T cells. Receptors originate from a human donor in good health. Some libraries in this study had Jurkat cell RNA spiked in.

This clonotype was picked up many times. The V call is TRBV2, the J call TRBJ1-5, with D possibly matching TRBD1 (5 bases). CDR1 and CDR2 from the germline V gene are SNHLY and FYNNEI. V was clipped by 3 bases and J by 7 bases, with 10 bases between them. This CDR3 spans 13 amino acids. The CDR3 is CASSEPGNQPQHF. In DNA form, the CDR3 reads TGTGCCAGCAGTGAGCCAGGGAACCAGCCCCAGCATTTT.

On this clonotype: A read error may be the cause here, since a much bigger clone is one base away. This chain connects TRBV20-1 to TRBJ2-5; 8 positions agree with TRBD2. Germline V gene sequence: CDR1 DFQATT, CDR2 SNEGSKA (reference sequence). This CDR3 contains 15 residues. V was pared by 2 bases and J by 2 bases, with 7 bases of the junction left unmatched. The CDR3 region has the DNA TGCAGTGCTAGACCTCTGGGACTAGGACAAGAGACCCAGTACTTC. Encoded protein: CSARPLGLGQETQYF.

The chain combines TRBV2 with TRBJ1-1; 7 nucleotides match TRBD1. The V gene's germline CDR1 is SNHLY and CDR2 FYNNEI. The CDR3 covers 14 residues. V shed 9 bases, J shed 1 base, and the junction held 8 bases outside the gene matches. The CDR3 reads CARPRDRGNTEAFF. As DNA, the CDR3 is TGTGCCAGGCCCCGGGACAGAGGGAACACTGAAGCTTTCTTT.

This clonotype turned up a few times. J is TRBJ2-7 and V is TRBV7-2, with D perhaps matching TRBD1 or TRBD2 (5 bases each). The CDR3 consists of 13 residues. Germline V gene lookup returns CDR1 SGHTA and CDR2 FQGNSA. Trimming removed 6 bases at V and 2 bases at J, with 11 bases between. CDR3 sequence: CTSSPRGPYEQYF. CDR3 coding DNA: TGTACCAGCAGTCCTCGGGGCCCCTACGAGCAGTACTTC.

This clonotype was seen a handful of times. The chain links TRBV24-1 to TRBJ2-2, with 8 bases lining up with TRBD1. The V segment lost 3 bases and the J segment 0 bases; nucleotides outside the gene matches: 8. This CDR3 spans 18 amino acids. From germline, CDR1 is KGHDR and CDR2 SFDVKD. DNA of the CDR3: TGTGCCACCAGTGATCCCGGGACAGGTATGACGAACACCGGGGAGCTGTTTTTT. Protein sequence: CATSDPGTGMTNTGELFF.

This clonotype has a handful of counts. The CDR3 bases are TGTGCCACCAGTGATTCCCCAGGACAGCCAACGAACACCGGGGAGCTGTTTTTT. It encodes CATSDSPGQPTNTGELFF. V is TRBV24-1 and J is TRBJ2-2; a weak D match, TRBD1 (6 bases). V was clipped by 2 bases and J by 0 bases, with 15 bases between them. This CDR3 spans 18 amino acids. Germline loops: CDR1 KGHDR, CDR2 SFDVKD.

Turning to this clonotype: Given a much more abundant clone one base away, this may be a read error. As the CDR3 is not closed by the conserved phenylalanine or tryptophan, this likely results from a read error. The rearrangement links TRBV4-2 to TRBJ1-1; the match to TRBD1 covers 10 bases. The CDR3 sequence is 16 residues long. Germline CDR1 LGHNA, CDR2 YNFKEQ. With 0 bases clipped from V and 5 bases from J, the junction kept 6 bases outside the gene matches. The CDR3 sequence: CASSQEIGTGVTEAFI. The CDR3 DNA is TGTGCCAGCAGCCAAGAGATTGGGACAGGGGTGACTGAAGCTTTCATT.

This clonotype was recorded a few times. V is TRBV9 and J is TRBJ2-7; TRBD1 or TRBD2 may be the D gene (5 bases each). With 4 bases removed from V and 5 bases from J, the gap between germline ends came to 22 bases. There are 16 residues in the CDR3. CDR1 and CDR2 from the germline V gene are SGDLS and YYNGEE. This CDR3 is CASSRVGEGPKNEQYF. The CDR3, as DNA: TGTGCCAGCAGCCGGGTGGGAGAGGGGCCGAAGAACGAGCAGTACTTC. Full variable domain (missing parts from reference TRBV9 and TRBJ2-7): DSGVTQTPKHLITATGQRVTLRCSPRSGDLSVYWYQQSLDQGLQFLIQYYNGEERAKGNILERFSAQQFPDLHSELNLSSLELGDSALYFCASSRVGEGPKNEQYFGPGTRLTVT.

At least ten counts were recorded for this clonotype. The V and J genes are TRBV7-9 and TRBJ2-3; 9 positions match TRBD2. The V segment lost 5 bases and the J segment 3 bases; nucleotides outside the gene matches: 12. Germline CDR1 and CDR2: SEHNR and FQNEAQ (reference sequence). The CDR3 length is 17 residues. The CDR3 sequence: CASSPYLGGRATDTQYF. In DNA, the CDR3 is TGTGCCAGCAGCCCCTACTTGGGCGGGAGGGCAACAGATACGCAGTATTTT. Looking up the rest from reference TRBV7-9 and TRBJ2-3 gives the full variable domain: DTGVSQNPRHKITKRGQNVTFRCDPISEHNRLYWYRQTLGQGPEFLTYFQNEAQLEKSRLLSDRFSAERPKGSFSTLEIQRTEQGDSAMYLCASSPYLGGRATDTQYFGPGTRLTVL.

Regarding this clonotype: This could be a read error, since a much larger clone is one nucleotide away. The chain has TRBV7-9 and TRBJ2-3, with 8 bases fitting TRBD1. The germline CDR1 and CDR2 sequences are SEHNR and FQNEAQ (reference sequence). The CDR3 spans 16 residues. After removal of 5 bases from V and 2 bases from J, the junction contained 9 bases not matched to a gene. The CDR3 sequence is CASSRRGRGPTDTQYF. The DNA of the CDR3 is TGTGCCAGCAGCCGTCGGGGCAGGGGGCCCACAGATACGCAGTATTTT.

Worth noting for this clonotype: Sequence at one end of the junction differs from germline and may be a read error. J is TRBJ2-3 and V is TRBV4-3, with 12 bases fitting TRBD1. The CDR3 has 18 residues. Per the germline V gene, CDR1 is LGHNA and CDR2 is YSLEER. Here the CDR3 DNA reads TGCGCCCGCAGACGTCTGGGGACAGGGGGCGATTACGGGGATACGCAGTATTTT. Amino acids: CARRRLGTGGDYGDTQYF.

This chain connects TRBV20-1 to TRBJ1-2, with D hard to call. CDR1 DFQATT and CDR2 SNEGSKA come from the germline V gene (reference sequence). The CDR3 length is 13 residues. The germline V and J ends were trimmed by 2 bases and 6 bases, with 13 bases remaining between them. The CDR3 DNA reads as TGCAGTGCTAGAAATTTGGATACCCATGGCTACACCTTC. Protein sequence: CSARNLDTHGYTF.

This clonotype appeared a few times. This sequence joins TRBV28 and TRBJ1-1; the D is unclear. The germline V gene has CDR1 MDHEN and CDR2 SYDVKM. CDR3 length: 13 residues. The V end lost 7 bases, the J end lost 4 bases, and 13 bases lay between the germline ends. CDR3 sequence: CASNVGRITEAFF. The DNA of the CDR3 is TGTGCCAGCAACGTGGGCCGGATCACTGAAGCTTTCTTT.

The sample holds a few counts of this clonotype. The chain has TRBV4-3 and TRBJ1-4, with TRBD1 identical over 7 bases. V lost 4 bases to trimming and J lost 0 bases; unmatched junction nucleotides: 2. CDR3 length equals 15 residues. Germline V lookup: CDR1 LGHNA, CDR2 YSLEER. CDR3 sequence reads: CASSLDRATNEKLFF. The CDR3 DNA follows: TGCGCCAGCAGCCTAGACAGGGCAACTAATGAAAAACTGTTTTTT.

The gene calls are TRBV19 and TRBJ2-2; D not resolved. The V and J ends lost 3 bases and 6 bases respectively, with 17 bases between them. CDR1 and CDR2 from the germline V gene are LNHDA and SQIVND (reference sequence). The CDR3 is 16 residues long. The CDR3 coding sequence is TGTGCCAGTAGTATGCCCAAGGTGACGGTGGCCGGGGAGCTGTTTTTT. Encoded protein: CASSMPKVTVAGELFF.

This clonotype was seen more than once but under ten times. In nucleotides, the CDR3 is TGTGCCAGCGGGGACAGAACCTACGAGCAGTACTTC. Encoded protein: CASGDRTYEQYF. The V and J genes are TRBV6-6 and TRBJ2-7; TRBD1 matches at 7 bases. With 8 bases clipped from V and 2 bases from J, the junction kept 3 bases outside the gene matches. CDR3 length equals 12 residues. The germline CDR1 and CDR2 sequences are MNHNY and SVGAGI (reference sequence).

In its sample, this clonotype was seen many times. The V call is TRBV9, the J call TRBJ1-1, with 7 bases lining up with TRBD1. This CDR3 is built from 14 residues. V lost 0 bases to trimming and J lost 2 bases; unmatched junction nucleotides: 1. CDR1 and CDR2 from the germline V gene are SGDLS and YYNGEE. CDR3 nucleotide sequence: TGTGCCAGCAGCGTAGGGACAGGTAACACTGAAGCTTTCTTT. Amino acid sequence: CASSVGTGNTEAFF. Combining the CDR3 with reference TRBV9 and TRBJ1-1 gives the whole variable domain DSGVTQTPKHLITATGQRVTLRCSPRSGDLSVYWYQQSLDQGLQFLIQYYNGEERAKGNILERFSAQQFPDLHSELNLSSLELGDSALYFCASSVGTGNTEAFFGQGTRLTVV.

The rearrangement joins TRBV27 to TRBJ2-3, with 9 bases matching TRBD1. CDR1 MNHEY and CDR2 SMNVEV come from the germline V gene (reference sequence). The J segment lost 3 bases and the V segment lost 4 bases, leaving 5 bases of the junction unmatched. The CDR3 spans 15 residues. The CDR3 DNA is TGTGCCAGCAGTTGGGTACAGGGGGCGACAGATACGCAGTATTTT. Protein sequence: CASSWVQGATDTQYF.

This clonotype came up a few times. This chain uses TRBV12-3 or TRBV12-4 with TRBJ2-7; no reliable D call. The V and J ends lost 3 bases and 5 bases respectively, with 14 bases between them. The CDR3 is 14 amino acids. The CDR3 reads CASSFARSPNEQYF. CDR3 sequence (DNA): TGTGCCAGCAGTTTTGCCAGGAGCCCCAACGAGCAGTACTTC.

There are a few counts of this clonotype. The chain joins TRBV28 to TRBJ2-7, with D perhaps TRBD2 (5 bases). The CDR3 extends over 15 amino acids. Trimming removed 5 bases at V and 0 bases at J, with 14 bases between. Germline V gene lookup returns CDR1 MDHEN and CDR2 SYDVKM. This chain's CDR3 is CASSAVVRGSYEQYF. The CDR3, as DNA: TGTGCCAGCAGTGCGGTCGTCCGGGGCTCCTACGAGCAGTACTTC.

The chain couples TRBV11-1 to TRBJ2-7, with a possible D match to TRBD1 (6 bases). The CDR3 loop spans 14 amino acids. From germline, CDR1 is SGHAT and CDR2 FQDESV (reference sequence). V lost 1 base and J lost 3, with 10 bases in between. CDR3 bases: TGTGCCAGCAGCTTAGTAGGGGGTCACTACGAGCAGTACTTC. This codes for CASSLVGGHYEQYF.

Of note for this clonotype: This could be a read error, since a much larger clone is one nucleotide away. The chain is built from TRBV2 and TRBJ1-1; TRBD1 might be the D (6 bases). Germline V CDR1 and CDR2: SNHLY, FYNNEI. The CDR3 is 17 amino acids. Trimming stripped 4 bases from V and 4 bases from J, with 22 bases between. This CDR3 reads CASSGMDVGRGSTEAFF. The CDR3 coding sequence is TGTGCCAGCAGTGGTATGGATGTGGGCAGGGGATCCACTGAAGCTTTCTTT.

The chain uses TRBV6-2 or TRBV6-3 and TRBJ2-7; D may be TRBD1 (6 bases). This CDR3 is 14 amino acids long. Looked up from germline, CDR1 is MNHEY and CDR2 is SVGEGT. Trimming cost V 6 bases and J 0 bases, with 12 bases left between them. The CDR3 DNA reads TGTGCCAGCAGCCAGGGGTCCCGCTCCTACGAGCAGTACTTC. It translates to CASSQGSRSYEQYF.

The genes are TRBV24-1 and TRBJ2-1, with a weak D call TRBD2 (5 bases). The length of the CDR3 is 17 residues. From germline, CDR1 is KGHDR and CDR2 SFDVKD. Between the trimmed V and J ends, which lost 4 bases and 4 bases, there was a span of 19 bases. The CDR3 region has the DNA TGTGCCACCAGTGACAAATCCTCGGACTGGAGATACAATGAGCAGTTCTTC. Translation gives CATSDKSSDWRYNEQFF.

This clonotype appeared many times. The chain couples TRBV12-3 or TRBV12-4 to TRBJ2-5; D remains ambiguous. Trimming took off 6 bases at V and 0 bases at J, with 17 bases between the two ends. CDR3 length: 16 residues. The CDR3 sequence: CASSRSRRSDQETQYF. The CDR3 nucleotides are TGTGCCAGCAGCCGAAGTCGGCGGAGCGACCAAGAGACCCAGTACTTC.

This clonotype was counted only a few times. J is TRBJ2-5 and V is TRBV3-1; TRBD2 matches 9 bases. This CDR3 has 18 amino acids. After removal of 6 bases from V and 2 bases from J, the junction contained 16 bases not matched to a gene. Looked up from germline, CDR1 is LGHDT and CDR2 is YNNKEL (reference sequence). CDR3 coding DNA: TGTGCCAGCAGTTCGACCTTTAGCGGGGGCGAAACACAAGAGACCCAGTACTTC. Translating it yields CASSSTFSGGETQETQYF.

With regard to this clonotype: A much larger clone sits a single nucleotide away, making a read error possible. This chain uses TRBV23-1 with TRBJ2-2, with 7 positions matching TRBD2. TRBV23-1 falls under the ORF class, with uncertain function. The V gene end was trimmed by 0 bases and the J gene end by 6 bases; junction bases not matched to a gene: 4. The CDR3 consists of 15 residues. CDR3 region: CASSQSRGRAGELFF. In DNA, the CDR3 is TGCGCCAGCAGTCAATCCCGGGGGAGGGCCGGGGAGCTGTTTTTT.